The 18 T cell receptor beta chains below come from one sample, sequenced in a study of human T cells and chemical hapten exposure. Via MiXCR, TCRdb re-called the RACE reads, giving one row per CDR3 protein. The data contain more than 150,000 distinct CDR3 sequences, approximately 14% of them singletons. Time point indicated: patch test 1, 2 weeks after DPC sensitization. The sample's treatment: therapeutic diphenylcyclopropenone sensitization with weekly scalp DPC. Sample: whole blood, taken in connection with sensitization to the hapten diphenylcyclopropenone (DPC). Receptors originate from a woman aged 25 to 39 with alopecia areata. Some clones in this sample may be carry-over from other donors' samples.

This clonotype was detected once. The V call is TRBV14, the J call TRBJ1-5; TRBD1 matches 10 bases. Trimming cost V 4 bases and J 5 bases; bases outside gene matches: 8. Germline V gives CDR1 SGHDN, CDR2 FVKESK. CDR3 size: 16 residues. In DNA form, the CDR3 reads TGTGCCAGCAGCCCCCGAGACAGGGGGCTCGATCAGCCCCAGCATTTT. It is translated as CASSPRDRGLDQPQHF.

J is TRBJ1-3 and V is TRBV6-6; D remains unclear. Between the trimmed V and J ends, which lost 0 bases and 0 bases, there was a span of 12 bases. From germline, CDR1 is MNHNY and CDR2 SVGAGI (reference sequence). CDR3 length equals 17 residues. DNA for the CDR3: TGTGCCAGCAGTTACTCGAGAGTGGGTTTCTCTGGAAACACCATATATTTT. It codes for CASSYSRVGFSGNTIYF.

The chain is built from TRBV12-3 or TRBV12-4 and TRBJ1-2; no clear D. This CDR3 is built from 14 residues. Trimming removed 0 bases from V and 0 bases from J, with 5 bases in between. The chain's CDR3 is CASSLAKTNYGYTF. The CDR3 DNA is TGTGCCAGCAGTTTAGCCAAAACTAACTATGGCTACACCTTC.

As DNA, the CDR3 is TGTGCCAGCAGCGCACAGGGGCTCGGAACTGAAGCTTTCTTT. Protein sequence: CASSAQGLGTEAFF. This sequence joins TRBV7-2 and TRBJ1-1, with 7 bases fitting TRBD1. This CDR3 comprises 14 residues. Germline CDR1 is SGHTA and CDR2 is FQGNSA. Trimming cost V 5 bases and J 5 bases; bases outside gene matches: 8.

This clonotype has more than one count but fewer than ten. The V call is TRBV29-1, the J call TRBJ1-5; D is unclear. There are 12 residues in the CDR3. Germline CDR1 and CDR2: SQVTM and ANQGSEA. Trimming removed 4 bases at V and 2 bases at J, with 6 bases between. As DNA, the CDR3 is TGCAGCGTTGGGGAGGGCAATCAGCCCCAGCATTTT. This sequence encodes CSVGEGNQPQHF. The complete variable domain, with remaining parts taken from reference TRBV29-1 and TRBJ1-5, reads SAVISQKPSRDICQRGTSLTIQCQVDSQVTMMFWYRQQPGQSLTLIATANQGSEATYESGFVIDKFPISRPNLTFSTLTVSNMSPEDSSIYLCSVGEGNQPQHFGDGTRLSIL.

This clonotype was counted only a few times. The J gene is TRBJ1-2, the V gene TRBV30; 7 bases align to TRBD1. V was pared by 5 bases and J by 7 bases, with 7 bases of the junction left unmatched. The germline V gene encodes CDR1 GTSNPN and CDR2 SVGIG (reference sequence). This CDR3 contains 12 residues. CDR3 in DNA: TGTGCCTGGCGCCAGGGGGGACTTGGCTACACCTTC. Its protein is CAWRQGGLGYTF.

This chain connects TRBV10-2 to TRBJ2-5; no definite D call. The CDR3 spans 15 residues. The germline CDR1 and CDR2 sequences are WSHSY and SAAADI. The V and J ends lost 6 bases and 0 bases respectively, with 14 bases between them. The CDR3 bases are TGCGCCAGCAGCGAGCAAGGCCAGTACCAAGAGACCCAGTACTTC. Translating it yields CASSEQGQYQETQYF.

The rearrangement links TRBV5-1 to TRBJ1-6; D is unclear. The CDR3 contains 15 residues. Per germline, CDR1 SGHRS and CDR2 YFSETQ. Deletions cut 1 base from V and 8 bases from J, with 13 bases between. The CDR3 DNA follows: TGCGCCAGCAGCTTGATGCAGCCGATGGATTCACCCCTCCACTTT. Its translation: CASSLMQPMDSPLHF.

This clonotype was detected only a few times. This rearrangement joins TRBV4-1 to TRBJ1-5; D gene ambiguous. The germline gives CDR1 MGHRA, CDR2 YSYEKL. V lost 9 bases to trimming and J lost 7 bases, with 7 bases between them. CDR3 size: 10 residues. This CDR3 reads CASAGQPQHF. CDR3 DNA sequence: TGCGCCAGTGCGGGGCAGCCCCAGCATTTT.

A few counts support this clonotype. This chain joins TRBV14 and TRBJ1-1, with 9 bases matching TRBD1. Per the germline V gene, CDR1 is SGHDN and CDR2 is FVKESK. V was clipped by 4 bases and J by 3 bases; unmatched bases: 12. The CDR3 is 17 residues long. CDR3 sequence: CASSPKQGTGSHTEAFF. CDR3 coding DNA: TGTGCCAGCAGCCCTAAGCAGGGGACAGGGTCCCACACTGAAGCTTTCTTT.

V usage is TRBV19 and J usage is TRBJ2-5; the match to TRBD1 covers 9 bases. The V segment lost 5 bases and the J segment 4 bases; nucleotides outside the gene matches: 8. Germline V gene sequence: CDR1 LNHDA, CDR2 SQIVND (reference sequence). The CDR3 is 15 residues long. The CDR3 DNA reads as TGTGCCAGTAGTTTGGGACAGGGTGGTGGAGAGACCCAGTACTTC. Translation gives CASSLGQGGGETQYF. Supplemented by reference TRBV19 and TRBJ2-5, the full variable domain reads DGGITQSPKYLFRKEGQNVTLSCEQNLNHDAMYWYRQDPGQGLRLIYYSQIVNDFQKGDIAEGYSVSREKKESFPLTVTSAQKNPTAFYLCASSLGQGGGETQYFGPGTRLLVL.

This chain links TRBV9 with TRBJ2-7; D assignment may be TRBD1 or TRBD2 (5 bases each). The CDR3 is 14 amino acids. CDR1 is SGDLS and CDR2 is YYNGEE in the germline V gene. V was cut by 2 bases and J by 2 bases, with 11 bases left in between. This CDR3 reads CASSVGTSPYEQYF. In DNA form, the CDR3 reads TGTGCCAGCAGCGTGGGGACCAGTCCCTACGAGCAGTACTTC.

This clonotype was picked up many times. This sequence joins TRBV7-9 and TRBJ1-6; tentatively, D is TRBD1 (5 bases). V lost 3 bases to trimming and J lost 0 bases, with 12 bases between them. Germline V gene lookup returns CDR1 SEHNR and CDR2 FQNEAQ (reference sequence). The CDR3 spans 17 residues. CDR3 sequence: CASSLGGGSSYNSPLHF. The CDR3 region has the DNA TGTGCCAGCAGCTTGGGTGGGGGAAGCTCCTATAATTCACCCCTCCACTTT.

The chain links TRBV5-1 to TRBJ1-3; D gene unclear. V was cut by 4 bases and J by 2 bases, with 13 bases left in between. CDR3 length: 15 amino acids. In germline, CDR1 is SGHRS, CDR2 YFSETQ. The CDR3: CASSPDGSAGNTIYF. In DNA form, the CDR3 reads TGCGCCAGCAGCCCTGACGGGAGCGCTGGAAACACCATATATTTT.

This chain connects TRBV5-8 to TRBJ2-5; no reliable D call. CDR1 is SGHTS, CDR2 YDEGEE, per germline. V dropped 0 bases and J dropped 6 bases, with 6 bases sitting between them. This CDR3 has 12 amino acids. For the CDR3, the DNA is TGTGCCAGCAGCTTGGCCGGAAAGACCCAGTACTTC. Protein: CASSLAGKTQYF.

V gene TRBV5-6 combines with J gene TRBJ1-3; D gene ambiguous. V lost 0 bases and J lost 2, with 6 bases in between. The CDR3 sequence is 14 residues long. CDR1 SGHDT and CDR2 YYEEEE come from the germline V gene. The chain's CDR3 is CASSLEVAGNTIYF. CDR3 sequence (DNA): TGTGCCAGCAGCTTGGAAGTGGCTGGAAACACCATATATTTT.

This clonotype was picked up many times. V gene TRBV7-8 combines with J gene TRBJ1-5; TRBD1 might be the D (6 bases). The CDR3 contains 14 residues. CDR1 and CDR2 (germline): SGHVS, FQNEAQ. V was shortened by 5 bases and J by 1 base, with 9 bases between the two germline ends. The CDR3 is CASSGDKSNQPQHF. CDR3 DNA: TGTGCCAGCAGCGGGGACAAAAGCAATCAGCCCCAGCATTTT.

V is TRBV28 and J is TRBJ1-2; unclear D gene. The germline V gene encodes CDR1 MDHEN and CDR2 SYDVKM. The V and J ends lost 4 bases and 0 bases respectively, with 12 bases between them. The CDR3 sequence is 15 residues long. The CDR3, as DNA: TGTGCCAGCAGTTATTTAACAGACGCTAACTATGGCTACACCTTC. It yields the protein CASSYLTDANYGYTF.